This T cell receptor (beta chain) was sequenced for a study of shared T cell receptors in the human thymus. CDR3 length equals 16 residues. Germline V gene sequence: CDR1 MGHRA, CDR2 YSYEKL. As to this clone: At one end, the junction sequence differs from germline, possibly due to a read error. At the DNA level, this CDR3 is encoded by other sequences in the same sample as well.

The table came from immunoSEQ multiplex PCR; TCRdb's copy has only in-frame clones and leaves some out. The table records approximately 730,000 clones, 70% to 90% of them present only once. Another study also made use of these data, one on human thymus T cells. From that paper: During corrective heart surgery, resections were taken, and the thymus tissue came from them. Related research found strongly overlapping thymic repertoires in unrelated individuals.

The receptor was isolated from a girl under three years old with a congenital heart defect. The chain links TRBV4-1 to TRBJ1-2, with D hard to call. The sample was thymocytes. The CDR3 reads CASSQEGGGQCYGYTF. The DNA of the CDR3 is TGCGCCAGCAGCCAAGAGGGAGGTGGGCAATGCTATGGCTATACCTTC.